This TCR beta chain is drawn from a study of metastatic and nonmetastatic thyroid tumors. As for the study in general: Malignant and benign thyroid patients had repertoires compared in peripheral blood and tumor or nodule tissue.

Patients had received no treatment of any kind before thyroid surgery. On this clone itself: The target antigen is unknown.

Study-level points and caveats: For both blood and tumor, malignant thyroid tumors reportedly showed significantly higher TCR beta diversity than benign nodules did.

Original handling: A distant-metastasis classifier for papillary thyroid cancer was built using CDR3 differences across clinicopathological groups. TCRdb re-clonotyped the PCR reads through MiXCR. These V and J calls rely on TCRdb rather than the paper's analysis. The table includes 40,000 to 55,000 clones, roughly 15% detected once. V gave up 2 bases and J gave up 1 base, with 8 bases separating them. The CDR3 has 14 amino acids. Germline loops: CDR1 SGHAT, CDR2 FQNNGV. The clonotype comes from a female donor with papillary thyroid cancer or a benign thyroid nodule (not recorded which). Some clones in this sample may be carry-over from other donors' samples. Sequenced: blood. The J gene is TRBJ1-1, the V gene TRBV11-2, with unresolved D. In DNA form, the CDR3 reads TGTGCCAGCAGCTTACAAGGCGGGAACACTGAAGCTTTCTTT. It specifies CASSLQGGNTEAFF.